This T cell receptor (beta chain) stems from a study of blood T cell repertoires in COVID-19. As for the study in general: From T cells, B-cell-depleted T cells, or PBMCs came the material, which was cDNA or gDNA.

Source study methods: Estimation of nucleated cell counts relied on the amplification of reference gene primers. Here immunoSEQ multiplex PCR was the method, and the copy in TCRdb shows in-frame clones only, minus some. V and J calls and clone size are as listed in that table; D and trimming were resolved from the DNA. The profile shows 300,000 or so clones, about 84% of them singletons. What was sequenced was peripheral blood. The TCR comes from a woman between 45 and 60 years old with acute or convalescent COVID-19.

The DNA of the CDR3 is TGTGCCTGGAGTGTAATAGGTGCTAGCAGCACAGATACGCAGTATTTT. Its translation: CAWSVIGASSTDTQYF. This chain uses TRBV30 with TRBJ2-3; possible D gene TRBD2, 5 bases. Trimming pared 0 bases from V and 0 bases from J, leaving 13 bases between. This CDR3 spans 16 amino acids. Germline values: CDR1 GTSNPN, CDR2 SVGIG (reference sequence).